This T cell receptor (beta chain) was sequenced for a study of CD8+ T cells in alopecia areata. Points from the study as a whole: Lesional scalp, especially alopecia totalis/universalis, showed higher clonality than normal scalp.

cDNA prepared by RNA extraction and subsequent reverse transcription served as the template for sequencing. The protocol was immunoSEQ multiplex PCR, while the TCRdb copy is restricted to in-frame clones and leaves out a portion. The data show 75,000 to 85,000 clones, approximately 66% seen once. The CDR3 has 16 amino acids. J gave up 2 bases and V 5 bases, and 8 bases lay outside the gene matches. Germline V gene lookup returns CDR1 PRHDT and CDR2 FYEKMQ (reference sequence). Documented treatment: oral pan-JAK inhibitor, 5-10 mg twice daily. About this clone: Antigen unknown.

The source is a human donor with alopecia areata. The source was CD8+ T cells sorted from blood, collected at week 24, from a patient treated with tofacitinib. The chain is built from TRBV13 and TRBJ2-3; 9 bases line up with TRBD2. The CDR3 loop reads CASSPEREEFTDTQYF. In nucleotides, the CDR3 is TGTGCCAGCAGCCCGGAGCGGGAGGAATTCACAGATACGCAGTATTTT.